This TCR beta chain is from a study of T cell responses to AZD1222 COVID-19 vaccine. Comments on this clone: Antigen: not known.

Study-level results: Only six or seven AZD1222 recipients tested seropositive at baseline. A rise in Spike-specific TCR breadth and depth followed two AZD1222 doses. Spike as a whole was targeted by vaccine-associated CD4 TCRs, dominant at 160-218 and 743-854.

Produced via immunoSEQ multiplex PCR; TCRdb's table is partial and in-frame only. The repertoire has 90,000 to 100,000 clones, 88% of them found once; the top ten carry about 16%. The sequenced sample was peripheral blood, obtained 28 days after the second AZD1222 dose. This sequence was found in an adult who received the AZD1222 COVID-19 vaccine.

CDR3 nucleotides: TGTGCCAGTAGTCTCGGGACTAACTACAATGAGCAGTTCTTC. Translating gives CASSLGTNYNEQFF. V is TRBV19 and J is TRBJ2-1; 7 positions match TRBD2. The CDR3 has 14 residues. The V gene's germline CDR1 is LNHDA and CDR2 SQIVND (reference sequence). Unmatched junction bases numbered 4, after V lost 5 bases and J lost 3 bases.